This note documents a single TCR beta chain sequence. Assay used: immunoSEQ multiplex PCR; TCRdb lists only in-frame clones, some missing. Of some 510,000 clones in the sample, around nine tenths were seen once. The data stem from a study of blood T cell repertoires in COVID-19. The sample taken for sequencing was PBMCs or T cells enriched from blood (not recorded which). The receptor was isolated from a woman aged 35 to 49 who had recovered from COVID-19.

The CDR3 region is CASSRGKQGAEGYTF. The CDR3 nucleotides read TGCGCCAGCAGCCGAGGGAAACAGGGGGCTGAAGGCTACACCTTC. This chain joins TRBV4-3 and TRBJ1-2; 9 nucleotides align to TRBD1. This CDR3 contains 15 residues. The germline CDR1 and CDR2 sequences are LGHNA and YSLEER. V lost 4 bases, J lost 8 bases, and 11 bases stayed unmatched.